This T cell receptor beta chain was found in a study of T-cell reconstitution after alpha-beta-depleted transplantation in children. The CDR3 is 16 amino acids. Germline CDR1 and CDR2: SEHNR and FQNEAQ (reference sequence). Trimming removed 5 bases from V and 8 bases from J; junction bases left unmatched: 10. TCRbeta library preparation incorporated unique molecular identifiers. TCRdb re-derived calls from the PCR reads in MiXCR, one entry per CDR3 protein. The table has a few hundred thousand distinct CDR3 sequences, about 9.5% seen once. The receptor comes from a human donor who donated a stem cell graft to a child with acute lymphoblastic leukemia. This chain uses TRBV7-9 with TRBJ2-1; 12 bases map to TRBD2. This sample comprised PBMCs from the stem cell graft donor, obtained from the stem cell graft. The CDR3 bases are TGTGCCAGCAGCCCCCAACGACTAGCGGGGGACCATGAGCAGTTCTTC. This gives the protein CASSPQRLAGDHEQFF. The variable domain in full, with the rest retrieved from reference TRBV7-9 and TRBJ2-1, is DTGVSQNPRHKITKRGQNVTFRCDPISEHNRLYWYRQTLGQGPEFLTYFQNEAQLEKSRLLSDRFSAERPKGSFSTLEIQRTEQGDSAMYLCASSPQRLAGDHEQFFGPGTRLTVL.